These 22 T cell receptor beta chains originate from one sample sequenced in a study of cytomegalovirus exposure and HLA in healthy donors. The table came from immunoSEQ multiplex PCR; TCRdb's copy has only in-frame clones and leaves some out. The table includes roughly 270,000 clones, approximately 87% detected once. Material: PBMCs. The receptors originated from a woman aged 18-29 years in good health and CMV-seronegative.

This rearrangement joins TRBV10-3 to TRBJ1-1; 7 bases match TRBD1. Germline V gene lookup returns CDR1 ENHRY and CDR2 SYGVKD. V lost 2 bases and J lost 8; bases outside the gene matches: 5. The CDR3 runs to 13 residues. The CDR3 loop reads CAISEGTVPEAFF. The CDR3, as DNA: TGTGCCATCAGTGAGGGGACAGTCCCCGAAGCTTTCTTT.

The rearrangement joins TRBV28 to TRBJ1-5; D possibly corresponds to TRBD1 (6 bases). Trimming took off 4 bases at V and 3 bases at J, with 16 bases between the two ends. The V gene's germline CDR1 is MDHEN and CDR2 SYDVKM. The CDR3 is 16 amino acids. The CDR3 DNA sequence: TGTGCCAGCAGTTCGGGACATCCGCGGGTCAATCAGCCCCAGCATTTT. It codes for CASSSGHPRVNQPQHF. The variable domain in full, completed from reference TRBV28 and TRBJ1-5, reads DVKVTQSSRYLVKRTGEKVFLECVQDMDHENMFWYRQDPGLGLRLIYFSYDVKMKEKGDIPEGYSVSREKKERFSLILESASTNQTSMYLCASSSGHPRVNQPQHFGDGTRLSIL.

The chain employs TRBV6-4 and TRBJ2-1, with a weak D call TRBD2 (5 bases). In germline, CDR1 is MRHNA, CDR2 SNTAGT. The CDR3 length is 14 residues. Trimming cost V 4 bases and J 8 bases, with 15 bases left between them. This CDR3 is CASSGVGGTDEQFF. The DNA of the CDR3 is TGTGCCAGCAGTGGAGTCGGAGGAACAGATGAGCAGTTCTTC.

The chain combines TRBV28 with TRBJ1-2; no clear D gene. CDR3 size: 12 residues. Deletions cut 5 bases from V and 5 bases from J, with 9 bases between. Germline CDR1 is MDHEN and CDR2 is SYDVKM. CDR3 DNA: TGTGCCAGCAGTCTCACAGCTTATGGCTACACCTTC. Its protein product is CASSLTAYGYTF.

The rearrangement links TRBV4-2 to TRBJ1-6; D is ambiguous. V was trimmed by 1 base and J by 7 bases, leaving 17 bases between them. The CDR3 spans 17 residues. Germline assignment: CDR1 LGHNA and CDR2 YNFKEQ. CDR3 residues: CASSQGLETVLNSPLHF. In nucleotides, the CDR3 is TGTGCCAGCAGCCAAGGTCTGGAAACAGTCCTAAATTCACCCCTCCACTTT.

This clone was picked up one time. The CDR3 DNA follows: TGTGCCAGCAGTAGGGCTAGCGGGAACACCGGGGAGCTGTTTTTT. Its protein product is CASSRASGNTGELFF. The chain carries TRBV28 and TRBJ2-2, with 7 positions matching TRBD2. With V trimmed by 5 bases and J by 1 base, 4 bases remained unmatched. CDR3 length: 15 amino acids. In germline, CDR1 is MDHEN, CDR2 SYDVKM. Full variable domain (missing parts from reference TRBV28 and TRBJ2-2): DVKVTQSSRYLVKRTGEKVFLECVQDMDHENMFWYRQDPGLGLRLIYFSYDVKMKEKGDIPEGYSVSREKKERFSLILESASTNQTSMYLCASSRASGNTGELFFGEGSRLTVL.

The CDR3 protein is CASSDSLRVSSNQPQHF. The CDR3 nucleotides are TGTGCCAGCAGTGATTCCCTCAGGGTTTCTAGCAATCAGCCCCAGCATTTT. The chain links TRBV6-1 to TRBJ1-5; TRBD1 is a possible D gene (5 bases). Germline assignment: CDR1 MNHNS and CDR2 SASEGT. V was clipped by 3 bases and J by 0 bases, with 15 bases between them. The CDR3 is 17 residues long.

The chain couples TRBV15 to TRBJ1-2, with TRBD1 matching 8 bases. J gave up 2 bases and V 0 bases, and 8 bases lay outside the gene matches. Germline loops: CDR1 LNHNV, CDR2 YYDKDF (reference sequence). The CDR3 extends over 17 amino acids. In DNA form, the CDR3 reads TGTGCCACCAGCAGAGAACGACAGGGGTTTGCCAACTATGGCTACACCTTC. This encodes CATSRERQGFANYGYTF.

This clone has only one observation. The chain uses TRBV27 and TRBJ2-3, with a tentative D call TRBD2 (5 bases). Trimming removed 5 bases at V and 2 bases at J, with 11 bases between. Germline lookup yields CDR1 MNHEY and CDR2 SMNVEV (reference sequence). The CDR3 totals 14 residues. The CDR3 region has the DNA TGTGCCAGCAGTCTTAACGGGATCACAGATACGCAGTATTTT. Its protein product is CASSLNGITDTQYF.

The chain carries TRBV4-1 and TRBJ2-3, with no clear D. The CDR3 has 13 amino acids. Germline lookup yields CDR1 MGHRA and CDR2 YSYEKL. The germline V and J ends were trimmed by 1 base and 9 bases, with 11 bases remaining between them. The CDR3 DNA follows: TGCGCCAGCAGCCAAGCGATCACTCAAACGCAGTATTTT. Its translation is CASSQAITQTQYF.

This rearrangement joins TRBV7-8 to TRBJ2-7, with 13 bases that match TRBD2. This CDR3 spans 15 amino acids. V trimming: 5 bases; J trimming: 3 bases; junction bases outside the gene matches: 4. The germline CDR1 and CDR2 sequences are SGHVS and FQNEAQ. The CDR3 reads CASSQRTSGSYEQYF. CDR3 DNA: TGTGCCAGCAGCCAGAGGACTAGCGGGAGCTACGAGCAGTACTTC.

The V call is TRBV6-1, the J call TRBJ2-7, with D possibly being TRBD1 (5 bases). The CDR3 length is 13 residues. The germline gives CDR1 MNHNS, CDR2 SASEGT. V lost 4 bases and J 1 base, leaving 8 bases between the germline ends. The CDR3 loop reads CASSVDRSYEQYF. The DNA of the CDR3 is TGTGCCAGCAGTGTTGACAGATCCTACGAGCAGTACTTC.

This clone has only one observation. The chain employs TRBV5-1 and TRBJ1-2; D remains ambiguous. The CDR3 extends over 14 amino acids. The V end was cut by 4 bases, the J end by 1 base, with 11 bases between. Looked up from germline, CDR1 is SGHRS and CDR2 is YFSETQ. The CDR3 sequence is CASSRGRDNYGYTF. CDR3 nucleotides: TGCGCCAGCAGCCGAGGCAGAGATAACTATGGCTACACCTTC. The whole variable domain, filled in from reference TRBV5-1 and TRBJ1-2, reads KAGVTQTPRYLIKTRGQQVTLSCSPISGHRSVSWYQQTPGQGLQFLFEYFSETQRNKGNFPGRFSGRQFSNSRSEMNVSTLELGDSALYLCASSRGRDNYGYTFGSGTRLTVV.

The rearrangement joins TRBV2 to TRBJ2-7; 8 bases align to TRBD1. This CDR3 is built from 16 residues. Germline trimming cut 8 bases from V and 0 bases from J; bases unmatched to any gene: 12. Germline V gene data show CDR1 as SNHLY and CDR2 as FYNNEI. The DNA of the CDR3 is TGTGCCAGCGGGACTCTGACAGGGGCTAGCTCCTACGAGCAGTACTTC. This codes for CASGTLTGASSYEQYF. The variable domain in full, with the rest retrieved from reference TRBV2 and TRBJ2-7, is EPEVTQTPSHQVTQMGQEVILRCVPISNHLYFYWYRQILGQKVEFLVSFYNNEISEKSEIFDDQFSVERPDGSNFTLKIRSTKLEDSAMYFCASGTLTGASSYEQYFGPGTRLTVT.

The chain uses TRBV11-2 and TRBJ2-5, with D perhaps matching TRBD2 (7 bases). This CDR3 is 13 amino acids long. Germline-derived CDR1 and CDR2 are SGHAT and FQNNGV. Trimming pared 4 bases from V and 5 bases from J, leaving 11 bases between. CDR3 sequence: CASSWGGAETQYF. As DNA, the CDR3 is TGTGCCAGCAGCTGGGGGGGCGCGGAGACCCAGTACTTC.

This rearrangement joins TRBV21-1 to TRBJ2-7; the D call in the table, TRBD1, was not verified against the DNA. TRBV21-1 is termed a pseudogene. The CDR3 has 11 amino acids. The CDR3 is CASQATFEQYF. DNA of the CDR3: TGTGCCAGCCAGGCCACCTTCGAGCAGTACTTC.

This clone was seen just once. Here the CDR3 reads CASSLLGGQPQHF. CDR3 DNA sequence: TGTGCCAGCAGCTTACTCGGGGGACAGCCCCAGCATTTT. This rearrangement joins TRBV7-2 to TRBJ1-5; D is perhaps TRBD1 (5 bases). The V gene's germline CDR1 is SGHTA and CDR2 FQGNSA. Deletions cut 2 bases from V and 7 bases from J, with 9 bases between. This CDR3 spans 13 amino acids.

The chain employs TRBV6-1 and TRBJ2-7; D uncertain. The CDR3 runs to 11 residues. CDR1 and CDR2 from the germline V gene are MNHNS and SASEGT. V was pared by 6 bases and J by 3 bases, with 6 bases between. The CDR3 loop reads CASRVSYEQYF. The CDR3 DNA reads as TGTGCCAGCAGGGTCAGCTACGAGCAGTACTTC.

The chain joins TRBV6-5 to TRBJ2-5; D perhaps matches TRBD1 (5 bases). The germline gives CDR1 MNHEY, CDR2 SVGAGI. The V end was cut by 10 bases, the J end by 2 bases, with 11 bases between. The CDR3 has 12 amino acids. The CDR3 coding sequence is TGTGCCATACAGGACGTACAAGAGACCCAGTACTTC. It is translated as CAIQDVQETQYF.

The rearrangement links TRBV2 to TRBJ2-7, with a tentative D call TRBD2 (6 bases). Germline lookup yields CDR1 SNHLY and CDR2 FYNNEI. V was clipped by 6 bases and J by 4 bases, with 7 bases between them. This CDR3 is 11 amino acids long. The CDR3 sequence is CASRAGYEQYF. The CDR3 bases are TGTGCCAGCAGGGCGGGGTACGAGCAGTACTTC.

V usage is TRBV6-5 and J usage is TRBJ2-7; 7 nucleotides line up with TRBD2. V shed 2 bases and J 3 bases; nucleotides not matched to a gene: 4. The germline gives CDR1 MNHEY, CDR2 SVGAGI. This CDR3 is 14 amino acids long. This CDR3 is CASSYGGTIYEQYF. The CDR3, as DNA: TGTGCCAGCAGTTACGGCGGGACTATCTACGAGCAGTACTTC.

V gene TRBV7-2 combines with J gene TRBJ2-3; 12 nucleotides line up with TRBD2. CDR3 length: 16 amino acids. The V gene end was trimmed by 2 bases and the J gene end by 4 bases; junction bases not matched to a gene: 4. Germline V gene sequence: CDR1 SGHTA, CDR2 FQGNSA. The CDR3 sequence: CASSLSASGRADTQYF. The CDR3 bases are TGTGCCAGCAGCTTATCCGCTAGCGGGAGGGCAGATACGCAGTATTTT.